One T cell receptor (beta chain) is described in this entry. The data were obtained in a study of control samples from healthy donors and cancer patients. The assay was immunoSEQ multiplex PCR, and TCRdb's table has in-frame clones only and misses some. This sample carries about 160,000 clones, approximately 93% of them seen once, and the ten largest clones take almost 6%. This CDR3 spans 13 amino acids. V lost 4 bases, J lost 9 bases, and 13 bases lay in between. CDR1 is SGHAT, CDR2 FQNNGV, per germline. The genes are TRBV11-2 and TRBJ2-1; no reliable D call. The source of this sequence is a man aged 18 to 29 in good health. What was sequenced was blood. The CDR3 DNA follows: TGTGCCAGCAGCTCTGGCCGTTCGGGTGAGCAGTTCTTC. Protein: CASSSGRSGEQFF.